A single TCR beta chain is shown here with its context. The antigen it recognizes is unknown. No base quality information exists; no much larger clone differs at one position. The time point label, as the study defines it: baseline before first vaccination. The vaccinee samples were drawn from two UK trials, COV001 and COV002, one of which was a single-blind randomized controlled phase 2/3 trial testing AZD1222 (ChAdOx1 nCoV-19) in healthy adults. Trial participant PBMC samples were collected at day 0 and day 28 after the second dose for TCRbeta chain sequencing. The source of the sample is a study of T cell responses to AZD1222 COVID-19 vaccine (dated by TCRdb to the early 2020s). As for the study more broadly: AZD1222 recipients with second doses at about 4 weeks or about 12 weeks were pooled, because spike-specific TCR depth and breadth did not differ between schedules. A total of just over 230 trial participants underwent TCR sequencing, of whom 207 received two doses of AZD1222 and about 26 received two doses of the MenACWY control vaccine. Trial participants were enrolled by age into 18-55, 56-69 and 70-plus year subgroups, with roughly 160, 29 and 62 TCR-sequenced participants respectively.

V is trimmed back by 5 bases and J by 2 bases, and the junction contains 8 bases that no gene match accounts for. CDR1 and CDR2 (MNHEY, SMNVEV) derive from the germline V gene (reference sequence). The CDR3 measures 15 amino acids from cysteine to phenylalanine. The retained sequence is limited to the CDR3, 45 bases, with the frame set at the first base. Points the paper makes about the study in general: Because no day 14 peak-response samples were available, repertoires were characterized only after the peak T cell response. The whole spike protein was spanned by vaccine-associated CD4 TCRs, and dominant responses were seen in regions 160-218 and 743-854. Reportedly, close to half of the unique spike-specific TCRs recognized epitopes lying outside the regions that are mutated in the B.1.351 and B.1.1.7 variants. Only six AZD1222 recipients were SARS-CoV-2 seropositive at baseline, limiting conclusions about previously exposed vaccinees. A significant rise in spike-specific TCR breadth and depth was observed after two AZD1222 doses relative to day 0 and relative to MenACWY recipients. The 56-69-year group was small, and its depth increase did not reach significance, likely because of low power. Most participants were white British and females outnumbered males, and the authors suggested that clonal diversity may have been underestimated.

The CDR3 regions of human TCRbeta chains were subjected to immunosequencing. On the authors' methods: TCRs in the repertoires were compared against a reference library of SARS-CoV-2-specific TCRs that had been generated with the MIRA antigen-specificity platform. Breadth was defined as the fraction of unique TCRs that were SARS-CoV-2-associated. Depth was defined as the fraction of total T cells that were SARS-CoV-2-associated. Using the MIRA data, each spike-specific TCR was assigned both to the spike region to which the TCR was reactive and to a CD4 or CD8 class. Log10-transformed breadth and depth values were compared by one-way ANOVA with Sidak's multiple comparisons tests. TCRdb took over this immuneACCESS table, retaining in-frame rearrangements with V and J assigned. Such tables are incomplete; in checked studies, under half of the missing clones stem from an unresolved V gene, and the remainder is unexplained. That table supplies the V and J calls and clone size; D and trimming were determined from the DNA. Present in this sample are roughly 120,000 clones, 88% of which were seen just once. Of the sample, approximately 5.4% is held by the ten largest clones.

The sample here was peripheral blood, taken on day 0 of AZD1222 vaccination. This TCR came from an adult in good health. The receptor chain draws on TRBV27 and TRBJ2-7; TRBD1 agrees with 8 junctional bases. The DNA sequence is given as TGTGCCAGCAGTCCCCTCGGACAGGGTACCTACGAGCAGTACTTC. It codes for CASSPLGQGTYEQYF.